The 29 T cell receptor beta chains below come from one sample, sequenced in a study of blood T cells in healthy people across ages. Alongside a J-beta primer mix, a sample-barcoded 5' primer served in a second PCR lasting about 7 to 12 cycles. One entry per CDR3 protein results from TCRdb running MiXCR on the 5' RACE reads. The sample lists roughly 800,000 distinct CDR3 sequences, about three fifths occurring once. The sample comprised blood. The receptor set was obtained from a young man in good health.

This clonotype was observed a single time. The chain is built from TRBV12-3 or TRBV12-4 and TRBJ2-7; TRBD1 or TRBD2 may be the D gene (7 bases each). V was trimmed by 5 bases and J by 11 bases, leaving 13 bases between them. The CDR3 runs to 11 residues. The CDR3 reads CASSQRDRKYF. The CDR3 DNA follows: TGTGCCAGCAGTCAGCGGGACAGAAAGTACTTC.

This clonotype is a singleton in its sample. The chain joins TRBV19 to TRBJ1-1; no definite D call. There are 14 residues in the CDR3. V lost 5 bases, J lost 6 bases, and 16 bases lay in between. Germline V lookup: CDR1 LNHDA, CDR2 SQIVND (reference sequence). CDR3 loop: CASSLLITRSEAFF. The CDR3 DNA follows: TGTGCCAGTAGTCTCCTGATTACCAGGTCTGAAGCTTTCTTT.

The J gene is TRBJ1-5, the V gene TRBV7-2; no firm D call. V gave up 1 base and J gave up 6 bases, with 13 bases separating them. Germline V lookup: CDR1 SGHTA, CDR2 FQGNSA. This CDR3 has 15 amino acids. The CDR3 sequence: CASSLVIGEGQPQHF. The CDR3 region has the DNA TGTGCCAGCAGCTTAGTCATCGGGGAAGGTCAGCCCCAGCATTTT.

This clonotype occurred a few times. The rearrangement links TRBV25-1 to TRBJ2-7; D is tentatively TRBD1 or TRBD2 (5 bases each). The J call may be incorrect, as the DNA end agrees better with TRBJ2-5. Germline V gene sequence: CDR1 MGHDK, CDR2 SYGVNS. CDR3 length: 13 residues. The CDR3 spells CASSGPGIQTQYF. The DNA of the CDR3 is TGTGCTAGCTCAGGGCCGGGGATACAGACCCAGTACTTC.

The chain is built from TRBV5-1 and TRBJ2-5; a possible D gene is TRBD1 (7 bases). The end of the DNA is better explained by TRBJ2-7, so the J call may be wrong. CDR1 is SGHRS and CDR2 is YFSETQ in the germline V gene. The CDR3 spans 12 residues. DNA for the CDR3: TGCGCCAGCAGCGGCAGGGGGGCCGAGCAGTACTTC. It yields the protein CASSGRGAEQYF.

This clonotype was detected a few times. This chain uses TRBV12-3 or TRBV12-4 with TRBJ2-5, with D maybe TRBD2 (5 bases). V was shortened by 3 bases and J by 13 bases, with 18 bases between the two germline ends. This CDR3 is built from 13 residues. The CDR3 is CASSFLYGDPRYF. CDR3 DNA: TGTGCCAGCAGTTTTCTATACGGGGATCCGCGGTACTTC.

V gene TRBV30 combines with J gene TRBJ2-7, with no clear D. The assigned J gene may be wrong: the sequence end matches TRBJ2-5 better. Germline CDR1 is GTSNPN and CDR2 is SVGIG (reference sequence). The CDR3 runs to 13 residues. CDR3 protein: CAWSSDGLKTQYF. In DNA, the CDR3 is TGTGCCTGGAGCTCGGACGGGTTGAAGACCCAGTACTTC.

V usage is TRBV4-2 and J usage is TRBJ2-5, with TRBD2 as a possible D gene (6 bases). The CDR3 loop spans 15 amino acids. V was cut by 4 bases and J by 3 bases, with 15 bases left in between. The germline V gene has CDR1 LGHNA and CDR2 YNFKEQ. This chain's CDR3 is CASSLAAGTEETQYF. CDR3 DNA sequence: TGTGCCAGCAGCCTCGCGGCGGGGACGGAAGAGACCCAGTACTTC.

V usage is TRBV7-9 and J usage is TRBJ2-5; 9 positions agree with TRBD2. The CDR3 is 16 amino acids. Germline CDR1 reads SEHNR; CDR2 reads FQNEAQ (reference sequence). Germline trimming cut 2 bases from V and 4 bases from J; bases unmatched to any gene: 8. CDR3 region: CASSLHVAGVGETQYF. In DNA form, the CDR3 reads TGTGCCAGCAGCTTACACGTAGCGGGGGTAGGAGAGACCCAGTACTTC.

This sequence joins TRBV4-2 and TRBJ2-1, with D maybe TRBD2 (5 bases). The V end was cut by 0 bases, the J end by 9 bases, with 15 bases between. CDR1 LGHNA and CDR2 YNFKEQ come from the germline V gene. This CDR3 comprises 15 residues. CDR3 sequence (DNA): TGTGCCAGCAGCCAAGAGGCCGCGGGTAGTCGTGAGCAGTTCTTC. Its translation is CASSQEAAGSREQFF.

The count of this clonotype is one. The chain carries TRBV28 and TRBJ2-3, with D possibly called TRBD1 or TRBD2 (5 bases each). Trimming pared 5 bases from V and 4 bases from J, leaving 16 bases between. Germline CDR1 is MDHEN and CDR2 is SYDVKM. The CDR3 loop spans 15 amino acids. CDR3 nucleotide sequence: TGTGCCAGCAGTCTGGATCTGGGGGACGCAGATACGCAGTATTTT. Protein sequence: CASSLDLGDADTQYF.

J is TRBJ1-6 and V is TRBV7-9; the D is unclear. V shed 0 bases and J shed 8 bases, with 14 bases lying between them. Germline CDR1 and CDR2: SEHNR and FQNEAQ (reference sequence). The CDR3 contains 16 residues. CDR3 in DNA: TGTGCCAGCAGCTTAGCGCGGCCCTCGGACGATTCACCCCTCCACTTT. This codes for CASSLARPSDDSPLHF.

DNA for the CDR3: TGTGCCAGCAGCTCCAGCTTCGACGAGCAGTACTTC. The encoded protein is CASSSSFDEQYF. V and J are TRBV13 and TRBJ2-5; no clear D. The J call may be wrong; the DNA end is better matched by TRBJ2-7. Germline CDR1 and CDR2: PRHDT and FYEKMQ (reference sequence). CDR3 size: 12 residues.

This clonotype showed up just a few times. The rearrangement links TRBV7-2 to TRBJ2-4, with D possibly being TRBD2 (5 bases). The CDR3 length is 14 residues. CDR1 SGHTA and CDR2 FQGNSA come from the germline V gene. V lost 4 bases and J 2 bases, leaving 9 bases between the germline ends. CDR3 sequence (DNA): TGTGCCAGCAGCTCGGGATTTACCAAAAACATTCAGTACTTC. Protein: CASSSGFTKNIQYF. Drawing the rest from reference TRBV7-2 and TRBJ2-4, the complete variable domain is GAGVSQSPSNKVTEKGKDVELRCDPISGHTALYWYRQSLGQGLEFLIYFQGNSAPDKSGLPSDRFSAERTGGSVSTLTIQRTQQEDSAVYLCASSSGFTKNIQYFGAGTRLSVL.

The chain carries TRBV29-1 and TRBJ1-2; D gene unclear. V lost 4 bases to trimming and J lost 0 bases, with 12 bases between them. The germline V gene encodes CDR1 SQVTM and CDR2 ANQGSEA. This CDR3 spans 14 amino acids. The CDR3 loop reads CSVGATLANYGYTF. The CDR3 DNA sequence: TGCAGCGTTGGAGCAACCCTAGCTAACTATGGCTACACCTTC.

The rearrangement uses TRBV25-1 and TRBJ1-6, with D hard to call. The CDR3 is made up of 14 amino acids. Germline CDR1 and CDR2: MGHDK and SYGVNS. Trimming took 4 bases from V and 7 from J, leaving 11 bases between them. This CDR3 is CASSVNSQNSPLHF. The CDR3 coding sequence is TGTGCCAGCAGTGTCAACAGTCAGAATTCACCCCTCCACTTT.

CDR3 loop: CAIGGGRSYNEQFF. The CDR3 coding sequence is TGTGCCATCGGGGGCGGGAGGTCCTACAATGAGCAGTTCTTC. The chain combines TRBV11-2 with TRBJ2-1; 8 nucleotides agree with TRBD2. Germline lookup yields CDR1 SGHAT and CDR2 FQNNGV. V was pared by 10 bases and J by 1 base, with 6 bases of the junction left unmatched. The CDR3 extends over 14 amino acids.

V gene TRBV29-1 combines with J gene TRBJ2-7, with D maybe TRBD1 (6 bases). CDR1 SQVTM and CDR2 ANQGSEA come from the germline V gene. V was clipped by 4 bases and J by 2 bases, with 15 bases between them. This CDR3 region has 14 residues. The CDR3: CSVVPRTAPYEQYF. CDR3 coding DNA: TGCAGCGTTGTCCCACGGACAGCTCCCTACGAGCAGTACTTC.

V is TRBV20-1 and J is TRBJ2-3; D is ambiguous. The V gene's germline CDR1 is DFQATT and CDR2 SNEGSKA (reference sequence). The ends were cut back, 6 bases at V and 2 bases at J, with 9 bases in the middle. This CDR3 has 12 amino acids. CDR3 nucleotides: TGCAGTGCCAGACTTGTCACAGATACGCAGTATTTT. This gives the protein CSARLVTDTQYF.

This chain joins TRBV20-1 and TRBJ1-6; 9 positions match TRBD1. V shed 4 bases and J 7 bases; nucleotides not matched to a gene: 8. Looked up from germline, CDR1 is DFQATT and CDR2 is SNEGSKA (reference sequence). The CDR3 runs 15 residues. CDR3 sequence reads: CSANLRDRANSPLHF. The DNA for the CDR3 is TGCAGTGCTAACCTCCGGGACAGGGCGAATTCACCCCTCCACTTT.

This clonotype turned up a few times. CDR3 nucleotides: TGCAGCGTAGGGACACGATCGAACACCGGGGAGCTGTTTTTT. This codes for CSVGTRSNTGELFF. The chain combines TRBV29-1 with TRBJ2-2; D is possibly TRBD1 (6 bases). Trimming shortened V by 6 bases and J by 0 bases, and 11 bases separated the two germline ends. The V gene's germline CDR1 is SQVTM and CDR2 ANQGSEA. This CDR3 spans 14 amino acids.

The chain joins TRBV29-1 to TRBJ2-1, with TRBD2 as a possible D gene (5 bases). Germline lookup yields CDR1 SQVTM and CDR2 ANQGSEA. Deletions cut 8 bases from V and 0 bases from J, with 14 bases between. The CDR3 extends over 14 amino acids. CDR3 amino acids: CSLKEGISYNEQFF. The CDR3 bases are TGCAGCTTAAAAGAGGGCATCTCCTACAATGAGCAGTTCTTC.

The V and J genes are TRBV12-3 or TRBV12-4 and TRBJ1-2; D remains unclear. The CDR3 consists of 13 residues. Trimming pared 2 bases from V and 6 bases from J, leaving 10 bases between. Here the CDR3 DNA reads TGTGCCAGCAGTTTAAGTGCGGTGAATGGCTACACCTTC. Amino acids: CASSLSAVNGYTF.

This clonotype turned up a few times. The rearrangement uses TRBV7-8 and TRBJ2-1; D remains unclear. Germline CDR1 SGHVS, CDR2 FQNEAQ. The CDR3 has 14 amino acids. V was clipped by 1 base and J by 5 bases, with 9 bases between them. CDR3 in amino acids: CASSLGVSDNEQFF. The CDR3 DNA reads TGTGCCAGCAGCTTAGGAGTGAGTGACAATGAGCAGTTCTTC.

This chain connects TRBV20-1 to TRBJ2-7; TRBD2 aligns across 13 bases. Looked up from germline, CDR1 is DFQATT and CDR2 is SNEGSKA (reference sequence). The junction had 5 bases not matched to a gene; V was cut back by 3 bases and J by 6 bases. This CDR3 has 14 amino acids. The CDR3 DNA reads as TGCAGTGCTAGCGGGACTAGCGGGATGGGCGAGCAGTACTTC. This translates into CSASGTSGMGEQYF.

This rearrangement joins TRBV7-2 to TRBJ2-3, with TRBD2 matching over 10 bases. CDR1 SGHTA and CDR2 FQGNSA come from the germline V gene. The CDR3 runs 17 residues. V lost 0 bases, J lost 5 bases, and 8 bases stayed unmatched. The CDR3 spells CASSLAPSGGFIDTQYF. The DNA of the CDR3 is TGTGCCAGCAGCTTAGCCCCTAGCGGGGGTTTTATAGATACGCAGTATTTT.

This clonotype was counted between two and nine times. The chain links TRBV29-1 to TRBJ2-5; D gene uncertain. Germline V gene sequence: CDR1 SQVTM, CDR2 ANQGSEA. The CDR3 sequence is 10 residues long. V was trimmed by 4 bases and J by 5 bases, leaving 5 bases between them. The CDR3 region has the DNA TGCAGCGTTGGGTGGGAGACCCAGTACTTC. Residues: CSVGWETQYF.

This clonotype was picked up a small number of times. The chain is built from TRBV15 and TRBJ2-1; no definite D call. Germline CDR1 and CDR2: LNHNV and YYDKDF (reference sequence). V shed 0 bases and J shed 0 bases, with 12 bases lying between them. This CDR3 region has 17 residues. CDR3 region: CATSREVRISSYNEQFF. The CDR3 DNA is TGTGCCACCAGCAGAGAAGTAAGAATCTCCTCCTACAATGAGCAGTTCTTC.

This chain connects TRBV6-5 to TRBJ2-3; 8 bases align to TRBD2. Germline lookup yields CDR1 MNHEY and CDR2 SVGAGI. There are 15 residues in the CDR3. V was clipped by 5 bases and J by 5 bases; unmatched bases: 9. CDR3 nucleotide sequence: TGTGCCAGCAGTCCGCGAGGGACTAGAGGAGATACGCAGTATTTT. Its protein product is CASSPRGTRGDTQYF.